Listed here are 3 T cell receptor beta chains from one sample, sequenced in a study of T-cell memory formation after mild COVID-19. TCRdb called the 5' RACE reads again in MiXCR, with one record for every CDR3 protein. Of under 450,000 distinct CDR3 sequences in the sample, over 13% were seen once. Material: PBMCs or a T cell subset sorted from them (not recorded which). All receptors come from a young man who had mild COVID-19 (a few samples of this study predate the infection). Cell type and time point are not known.

The J gene is TRBJ1-1, the V gene TRBV12-3 or TRBV12-4, with TRBD1 as a possible D gene (6 bases). There are 15 residues in the CDR3. V lost 6 bases and J 1 base, leaving 15 bases between the germline ends. The CDR3 reads CASSPGQPTNTEAFF. The CDR3, as DNA: TGTGCCAGCAGCCCCGGACAGCCGACGAACACTGAAGCTTTCTTT.

V usage is TRBV7-8 and J usage is TRBJ2-4, with TRBD1 matching 7 bases. J lost 0 bases, V lost 5 bases, and 7 bases had no gene match. CDR3 length: 16 residues. Germline-derived CDR1 and CDR2 are SGHVS and FQNEAQ. CDR3 residues: CASSRTGDPAKNIQYF. As DNA, the CDR3 is TGTGCCAGCAGCCGTACAGGGGACCCAGCCAAAAACATTCAGTACTTC. The variable domain in full, completed from reference TRBV7-8 and TRBJ2-4, reads GAGVSQSPRYKVAKRGQDVALRCDPISGHVSLFWYQQALGQGPEFLTYFQNEAQLDKSGLPSDRFFAERPEGSVSTLKIQRTQQEDSAVYLCASSRTGDPAKNIQYFGAGTRLSVL.

The chain couples TRBV29-1 to TRBJ2-1; TRBD1 matches at 9 bases. V was clipped by 1 base and J by 2 bases; unmatched bases: 9. There are 17 residues in the CDR3. Germline V gene lookup returns CDR1 SQVTM and CDR2 ANQGSEA. This CDR3 is CSVEGGTGRIPYNEQFF. The CDR3, as DNA: TGCAGCGTTGAAGGAGGGACAGGGAGGATTCCCTACAATGAGCAGTTCTTC.